This TCR beta chain is from a study of cytomegalovirus exposure and HLA in healthy donors. General observations from the study: A missense variant in DCLRE1C was later tied to TCR beta V- and J-gene trimming. Immune exposure information comprised only CMV serostatus. The likely origin of a cluster of highly shared sequence variants was a sequencing artifact.

V gave up 6 bases and J gave up 5 bases, with 7 bases separating them. Germline CDR1 ENHRY, CDR2 SYGVKD. The CDR3 length is 11 residues. Donors in the study were healthy people who gave bone marrow. Amplification used 60 Vbeta primers and 13 Jbeta primers. The table came from immunoSEQ multiplex PCR; TCRdb's copy has only in-frame clones and leaves some out. The sample yields 130,000 or so clones, 75% to 90% seen once. Regarding this clone: Its antigen is as yet unknown.

Specimen: PBMCs. This TCR was recovered from a man aged 30 to 45 in good health and CMV-seronegative. The chain recombines TRBV10-3 with TRBJ1-1, with D hard to call. The CDR3, as DNA: TGTGCCATCAGAGACACGACTGAAGCTTTCTTT. Translated, it gives CAIRDTTEAFF.